This T cell receptor (beta chain) was sequenced for a study of shared clonotypes between healthy human individuals. Here immunoSEQ multiplex PCR was the method, and the copy in TCRdb shows in-frame clones only, minus some. The sample holds over a million clones, around 95% seen once. The V gene lost 2 bases and the J gene lost 5 bases, with 16 bases spanning the gap. This CDR3 has 16 amino acids. The germline gives CDR1 SGHTA, CDR2 FQGTGA. The clonotype originates from a man aged 30-40 years in good health. Input material: naive CD4+ T cells sorted from blood. Specified subset: CD45RA+ positively selected. The chain is built from TRBV7-3 and TRBJ2-1; D is perhaps TRBD2 (6 bases). DNA of the CDR3: TGTGCCAGCAGCTTAGGGGGTGGCGGGAAACACAATGAGCAGTTCTTC. It is translated as CASSLGGGGKHNEQFF.